This TCR beta chain was sequenced for a study of blood T cell repertoires in COVID-19. Study as a whole: There were acute and convalescent COVID-19 samples, and they came from the United States, Italy and Spain. PBMCs, B-cell-depleted T cells, or T cells provided the cDNA or gDNA that made up the material.

The germline V gene has CDR1 LNHDA and CDR2 SQIVND (reference sequence). Trimming removed 4 bases from V and 7 bases from J; junction bases left unmatched: 10. This CDR3 is built from 15 residues. Per the original methods: From reference gene primer amplification, estimates of nucleated cell counts were derived. Profiled with immunoSEQ multiplex PCR; TCRdb holds only in-frame clones, not every one. Clonal size and the V and J genes are those of that table, whereas D and trimming came from the DNA. The sample includes 400,000 to 450,000 clones, 86% of them seen just once. The chain couples TRBV19 to TRBJ1-5; TRBD1 agrees at 7 bases. Sequenced: peripheral blood. The source is a woman between 25 and 40 years old with active or convalescent COVID-19. The CDR3 region has the DNA TGTGCCAGTAGTACTTGGACAGGCGGACGGCAGCCCCAGCATTTT. This gives the protein CASSTWTGGRQPQHF.